The 7 T cell receptor beta chains below come from one sample, sequenced in a study of cytotoxic CD8 clonotypes in ibrutinib-treated CLL. Method: immunoSEQ multiplex PCR; TCRdb's copy keeps in-frame clones and lacks some. The table includes about 200,000 clones, 70% detected once. The sample consisted of PBMCs, taken after 12 months of ibrutinib treatment. The source is a human donor with chronic lymphocytic leukemia.

The chain has TRBV4-3 and TRBJ1-1; D is unclear. The CDR3 loop spans 14 amino acids. The germline V gene encodes CDR1 LGHNA and CDR2 YSLEER. The V and J ends lost 0 bases and 6 bases respectively, with 11 bases between them. CDR3 in amino acids: CASSQDRLSAEAFF. The CDR3 bases are TGCGCCAGCAGCCAAGATAGGTTGAGCGCTGAAGCTTTCTTT.

This clone was counted a single time. The CDR3 DNA is TGTGCCAGCAGCGCGACAGGGTACACTGAAGCTTTCTTT. It is translated as CASSATGYTEAFF. The chain combines TRBV7-2 with TRBJ1-1; 7 bases are shared with TRBD1. This CDR3 is built from 13 residues. CDR1 is SGHTA, CDR2 FQGNSA, per germline. The trim removed 5 bases at V and 3 bases at J, leaving 3 bases unmatched.

The V call is TRBV5-1, the J call TRBJ2-1; perhaps D is TRBD1 or TRBD2 (6 bases each). The CDR3 sequence is 12 residues long. Germline CDR1 reads SGHRS; CDR2 reads YFSETQ. V was clipped by 7 bases and J by 4 bases, with 9 bases between them. The CDR3 DNA follows: TGCGCCAGCGGGGGGCAGTACAATGAGCAGTTCTTC. This gives the protein CASGGQYNEQFF.

The chain couples TRBV30 to TRBJ1-2, with unresolved D. This CDR3 comprises 11 residues. Trimming took 2 bases from V and 6 from J, leaving 7 bases between them. Germline lookup yields CDR1 GTSNPN and CDR2 SVGIG (reference sequence). The CDR3 DNA is TGTGCCTGGAGTCGGTTGAATGGCTACACCTTC. Protein product: CAWSRLNGYTF.

This clone was observed a handful of times. In the same sample, other DNA sequences code for this CDR3. CDR3 sequence reads: CASSPSGANVLTF. For the CDR3, the DNA is TGTGCCAGTAGTCCCAGTGGGGCCAACGTCCTGACTTTC. V is TRBV19 and J is TRBJ2-6; the D is unclear. The germline V gene encodes CDR1 LNHDA and CDR2 SQIVND (reference sequence). The CDR3 runs 13 residues. V was pared by 5 bases and J by 3 bases, with 5 bases between. The whole variable domain, filled in from reference TRBV19 and TRBJ2-6, reads DGGITQSPKYLFRKEGQNVTLSCEQNLNHDAMYWYRQDPGQGLRLIYYSQIVNDFQKGDIAEGYSVSREKKESFPLTVTSAQKNPTAFYLCASSPSGANVLTFGAGSRLTVL.

This chain joins TRBV30 and TRBJ2-7; 11 nucleotides match TRBD2. CDR1 and CDR2 (germline): GTSNPN, SVGIG (reference sequence). V lost 1 base, J lost 3 bases, and 2 bases stayed unmatched. This CDR3 comprises 14 residues. CDR3 sequence (DNA): TGTGCCTGGAGTGGACTAGCGGGGAACTACGAGCAGTACTTC. This sequence encodes CAWSGLAGNYEQYF.

The chain couples TRBV2 to TRBJ2-7, with 8 bases fitting TRBD2. Germline CDR1 is SNHLY and CDR2 is FYNNEI. CDR3 size: 15 residues. The ends lost 2 bases at V and 7 bases at J; junction bases unmatched: 10. The CDR3 is CASSELGGRRKEQYF. The CDR3, as DNA: TGTGCCAGCAGTGAACTGGGCGGGAGGCGGAAAGAGCAGTACTTC.